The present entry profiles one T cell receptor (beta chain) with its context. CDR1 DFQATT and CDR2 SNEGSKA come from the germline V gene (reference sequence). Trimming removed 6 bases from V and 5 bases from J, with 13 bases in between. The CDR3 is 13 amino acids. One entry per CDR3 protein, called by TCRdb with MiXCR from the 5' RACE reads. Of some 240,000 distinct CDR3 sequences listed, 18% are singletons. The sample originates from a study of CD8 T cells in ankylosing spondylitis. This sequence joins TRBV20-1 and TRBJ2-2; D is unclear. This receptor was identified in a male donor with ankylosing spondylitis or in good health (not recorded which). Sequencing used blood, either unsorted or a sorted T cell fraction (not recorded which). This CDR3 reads CSARTMLTGELFF. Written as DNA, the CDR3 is TGCAGTGCCCGAACCATGCTGACCGGGGAGCTGTTTTTT.